Each of the 20 T cell receptor beta chains below was sequenced from the same sample in a study of breast tumors, draining lymph nodes, adjacent tissues. Axillary draining lymph nodes of breast cancer patients supplied the node samples. TCRdb reprocessed the multiplex PCR reads via MiXCR and lists one record per CDR3 protein. The sample contains about 230,000 distinct CDR3 sequences, approximately 29% of which appear only once. What was sequenced was axillary lymph node tissue. Receptors were obtained from a female donor with breast cancer. Some clones in this sample may be carry-over from other donors' samples.

This clonotype showed up many times. V gene TRBV7-8 combines with J gene TRBJ2-7; the D is unclear. Germline-derived CDR1 and CDR2 are SGHVS and FQNEAQ. The CDR3 runs to 14 residues. Trimming took off 3 bases at V and 6 bases at J, with 15 bases between the two ends. This CDR3 reads CASSFPRTGGEQYF. The CDR3 DNA is TGTGCCAGCAGCTTTCCCAGGACCGGTGGCGAGCAGTACTTC.

This clonotype was recorded many times. This chain joins TRBV6-1 and TRBJ1-6; a weak D match, TRBD1 (5 bases). V gave up 1 base and J gave up 0 bases, with 10 bases separating them. Germline V gene lookup returns CDR1 MNHNS and CDR2 SASEGT. This CDR3 has 17 residues. The CDR3 loop reads CASSEGGGYSYNSPLHF. CDR3 nucleotides: TGTGCCAGCAGTGAAGGTGGGGGTTACTCCTATAATTCACCCCTCCACTTT.

J is TRBJ1-5 and V is TRBV2; tentative D call: TRBD1 (5 bases). The germline gives CDR1 SNHLY, CDR2 FYNNEI. CDR3 length: 16 amino acids. Trimming removed 11 bases from V and 7 bases from J, with 27 bases in between. The CDR3 DNA sequence: TGTGCCGGAGCATATGGAAAGGGGATCTACGAGCAGCCCCAGCATTTT. It codes for CAGAYGKGIYEQPQHF.

This clonotype was detected many times. The chain couples TRBV4-2 to TRBJ2-5; 16 bases are shared with TRBD2. The J segment lost 4 bases and the V segment lost 0 bases, leaving 2 bases of the junction unmatched. The CDR3 consists of 17 residues. Germline values: CDR1 LGHNA, CDR2 YNFKEQ. The CDR3 region has the DNA TGTGCCAGCAGCCAAGATGGGACTAGCGGGAGGGGAGAGACCCAGTACTTC. This encodes CASSQDGTSGRGETQYF.

This clonotype was found a few times. The chain joins TRBV28 to TRBJ1-2; D ambiguous. Germline V gene sequence: CDR1 MDHEN, CDR2 SYDVKM. This CDR3 has 14 amino acids. The ends were cut back, 6 bases at V and 7 bases at J, with 18 bases in the middle. The CDR3 sequence: CASSTSGRGSGYTF. The CDR3 DNA is TGTGCCAGCAGCACCTCGGGAAGAGGGTCTGGCTACACCTTC.

This clonotype was counted many times. This chain joins TRBV12-3 or TRBV12-4 and TRBJ1-3, with 7 bases identical to TRBD1. The CDR3 runs to 15 residues. The junction had 4 bases not matched to a gene; V was cut back by 3 bases and J by 2 bases. The CDR3 region has the DNA TGTGCCAGCAGTTTGCACCAGGGGGCTGGAAACACCATATATTTT. Its translation is CASSLHQGAGNTIYF.

The rearrangement joins TRBV27 to TRBJ1-5; D ambiguous. There are 12 residues in the CDR3. Trimming pared 8 bases from V and 3 bases from J, leaving 8 bases between. CDR1 is MNHEY, CDR2 SMNVEV, per germline (reference sequence). CDR3 amino acids: CASGPHNQPQHF. The DNA for the CDR3 is TGTGCCAGCGGCCCCCACAATCAGCCCCAGCATTTT.

This clonotype was counted many times. This chain connects TRBV2 to TRBJ1-2, with TRBD1 matching 7 bases. Germline V gene sequence: CDR1 SNHLY, CDR2 FYNNEI. Trimming took 6 bases from V and 7 from J; bases not matched to a gene: 5. The CDR3 has 12 residues. CDR3 sequence: CASSPNRGGYTF. Here the CDR3 DNA reads TGTGCCAGCAGCCCTAACAGGGGTGGCTACACCTTC.

This clonotype was seen ten or more times. The junction does not match germline at one end; this may be a read error. This chain connects TRBV6-6 to TRBJ2-7, with TRBD2 matching 12 bases. Germline lookup yields CDR1 MNHNY and CDR2 SVGAGI (reference sequence). The CDR3 runs 16 residues. The CDR3 region has the DNA TGTGCCAGCAGTCACTCGCCTAGCGGGAGGGCCCACGAGCAGTACTTC. Translating it yields CASSHSPSGRAHEQYF.

Many counts were recorded for this clonotype. The rearrangement joins TRBV20-1 to TRBJ2-7; 11 bases map to TRBD1. This CDR3 has 15 amino acids. From germline, CDR1 is DFQATT and CDR2 SNEGSKA (reference sequence). J gave up 4 bases and V 0 bases, and 5 bases lay outside the gene matches. DNA of the CDR3: TGCAGTGCTAGAGATTCGGACAGGGGGCTTTACGAGCAGTACTTC. This sequence encodes CSARDSDRGLYEQYF.

This clonotype is classed as medium-sized. V usage is TRBV20-1 and J usage is TRBJ1-4, with 7 positions matching TRBD1. Per the germline V gene, CDR1 is DFQATT and CDR2 is SNEGSKA (reference sequence). The CDR3 runs 14 residues. J gave up 6 bases and V 3 bases, and 7 bases lay outside the gene matches. The CDR3 here is CSASPTGEDEKLFF. CDR3 DNA sequence: TGCAGTGCTAGCCCCACAGGGGAAGATGAAAAACTGTTTTTT.

A word on this clonotype: A much larger clonotype is one base distant, so this may be a read error. The chain is built from TRBV6-1 and TRBJ1-3; D unresolved. The CDR3 is 15 residues long. Germline values: CDR1 MNHNS, CDR2 SASEGT. The germline V and J ends were trimmed by 5 bases and 0 bases, with 11 bases remaining between them. CDR3 in DNA: TGTGCCAGCAGTCAATACGGATACTCTGGAAACACCATATATTTT. Translated, it gives CASSQYGYSGNTIYF.

The chain couples TRBV4-1 to TRBJ2-5, with 8 nucleotides matching TRBD2. This CDR3 is 16 amino acids long. The germline CDR1 and CDR2 sequences are MGHRA and YSYEKL. V was clipped by 0 bases and J by 4 bases; unmatched bases: 7. The CDR3 sequence is CASSQEVAGRTETQYF. The CDR3 coding sequence is TGCGCCAGCAGCCAAGAGGTAGCGGGAAGGACAGAGACCCAGTACTTC.

In its sample, this clonotype was seen many times. This rearrangement joins TRBV19 to TRBJ1-4; 10 bases fit TRBD1. Trimming removed 6 bases from V and 8 bases from J; junction bases left unmatched: 12. CDR1 and CDR2 (germline): LNHDA, SQIVND (reference sequence). The CDR3 spans 16 residues. CDR3 sequence: CASSDRGRGQVEKLFF. CDR3 in DNA: TGTGCCAGTAGCGACAGGGGGCGAGGGCAAGTCGAAAAACTGTTTTTT.

This clonotype has at least ten counts. The chain combines TRBV11-2 with TRBJ2-7; D unclear. Germline values: CDR1 SGHAT, CDR2 FQNNGV. V was cut by 5 bases and J by 3 bases, with 11 bases left in between. The CDR3 runs 13 residues. The chain's CDR3 is CASSPTTLYEQYF. CDR3 coding DNA: TGTGCCAGCAGCCCAACGACCCTCTACGAGCAGTACTTC.

Concerning this clonotype itself: A much larger clone is a single base away; this may be a read error. This chain uses TRBV30 with TRBJ1-4; perhaps TRBD1 as D (5 bases). Germline V lookup: CDR1 GTSNPN, CDR2 SVGIG (reference sequence). The length of the CDR3 is 15 residues. The CDR3 reads CARRRGRATNEKLFF. The CDR3, as DNA: TGTGCCCGGAGGCGGGGACGTGCAACTAATGAAAAACTGTTTTTT.

Many counts were recorded for this clonotype. This chain joins TRBV6-5 and TRBJ2-7; D gene unclear. The germline CDR1 and CDR2 sequences are MNHEY and SVGAGI. The CDR3 covers 13 residues. Trimming shortened V by 4 bases and J by 2 bases, and 9 bases separated the two germline ends. The CDR3 DNA sequence: TGTGCCAGCAGTTCGGCGGATGCCTACGAGCAGTACTTC. Encoded protein: CASSSADAYEQYF.

This clonotype was found many times. The chain uses TRBV11-2 and TRBJ2-1, with TRBD2 as a possible D gene (6 bases). The CDR3 length is 17 residues. CDR1 SGHAT and CDR2 FQNNGV come from the germline V gene. V was shortened by 1 base and J by 3 bases, with 16 bases between the two germline ends. The CDR3 region has the DNA TGTGCCAGCAGCTTAGTTTATGCGGGATTATACTACAATGAGCAGTTCTTC. Amino acids: CASSLVYAGLYYNEQFF.

This sequence joins TRBV7-8 and TRBJ1-5, with a tentative D call TRBD1 (5 bases). Per the germline V gene, CDR1 is SGHVS and CDR2 is FQNEAQ. Trimming took 7 bases from V and 4 from J, leaving 20 bases between them. CDR3 size: 16 residues. CDR3: CASKRLAGRVNQPQHF. The CDR3 coding sequence is TGTGCCAGCAAAAGACTAGCGGGCAGGGTTAATCAGCCCCAGCATTTT.

The chain combines TRBV12-3 or TRBV12-4 with TRBJ2-3; D perhaps matches TRBD2 (5 bases). The CDR3 consists of 16 residues. Trimming left V 3 bases short and J 5 bases short, with 18 bases between. CDR3 in DNA: TGTGCCAGCAGTTTGGCGGCTGGGAGCGAAAAAGATACGCAGTATTTT. Encoded protein: CASSLAAGSEKDTQYF.